These 28 T cell receptor beta chains share one sample of origin, sequenced in a study of blood T cell repertoires in COVID-19. Here immunoSEQ multiplex PCR was the method, and the copy in TCRdb shows in-frame clones only, minus some. The sample has just over 75,000 clones, roughly nine tenths seen once. Material for sequencing was peripheral blood. These receptors originate from a woman of 80 years or more with active or convalescent COVID-19.

The V gene is TRBV6-2 or TRBV6-3, the J gene TRBJ2-3; D ambiguous. Germline V gene data show CDR1 as MNHEY and CDR2 as SVGEGT. The CDR3 covers 11 residues. Trimming removed 6 bases from V and 6 bases from J, with 7 bases in between. As DNA, the CDR3 is TGTGCCAGCAGCGACTTGGATACGCAGTATTTT. Protein sequence: CASSDLDTQYF.

This clone turned up a few times. The chain uses TRBV14 and TRBJ1-3, with a possible D match to TRBD1 (6 bases). Germline CDR1 is SGHDN and CDR2 is FVKESK. V lost 4 bases to trimming and J lost 4 bases, with 17 bases between them. This CDR3 region has 16 residues. CDR3 DNA: TGTGCCAGCAGCCCCCAGGGCAGGGGCTCCGGAAACACCATATATTTT. Translation: CASSPQGRGSGNTIYF.

This chain joins TRBV10-3 and TRBJ1-6, with D perhaps matching TRBD1 (6 bases). CDR1 is ENHRY, CDR2 SYGVKD, per germline. V was shortened by 6 bases and J by 10 bases, with 13 bases between the two germline ends. The CDR3 has 13 residues. The CDR3 DNA sequence: TGTGCCATCAGAGGGGGGGCTGGATCACCCCTCCACTTT. The encoded protein is CAIRGGAGSPLHF.

The chain has TRBV6-4 and TRBJ2-6; D is uncertain. Germline V gene sequence: CDR1 MRHNA, CDR2 SNTAGT. The CDR3 runs 16 residues. V shed 3 bases and J shed 2 bases, with 11 bases lying between them. The CDR3 reads CASSERYEAGANVLTF. The CDR3 coding sequence is TGTGCCAGCAGTGAACGCTACGAAGCTGGGGCCAACGTCCTGACTTTC.

This clone was seen a single time. V gene TRBV3-1 (or the pseudogene TRBV3-2) combines with J gene TRBJ1-1, with 10 bases that match TRBD1. This CDR3 has 17 amino acids. The germline V gene encodes CDR1 LGHDT and CDR2 YNNKEL (reference sequence). Germline trimming cut 5 bases from V and 4 bases from J; bases unmatched to any gene: 13. The CDR3 nucleotides read TGTGCCAGCAGCGGGCGATCCTTGACAGGGGGCCTCACTGAAGCTTTCTTT. This codes for CASSGRSLTGGLTEAFF.

The chain recombines TRBV7-2 with TRBJ2-6; unclear D gene. Per the germline V gene, CDR1 is SGHTA and CDR2 is FQGNSA. Trimming pared 6 bases from V and 0 bases from J, leaving 12 bases between. There are 16 residues in the CDR3. The DNA of the CDR3 is TGTGCCAGCAGACCCCCTACTCTCTCTGGGGCCAACGTCCTGACTTTC. It yields the protein CASRPPTLSGANVLTF.

Only one count was recorded for this clone. This chain uses TRBV7-9 with TRBJ2-7; D is unclear. Per germline, CDR1 SEHNR and CDR2 FQNEAQ (reference sequence). V was shortened by 5 bases and J by 3 bases, with 5 bases between the two germline ends. The CDR3 consists of 11 residues. Here the CDR3 DNA reads TGTGCCAGCAGCCCCCGCTACGAGCAGTACTTC. This sequence encodes CASSPRYEQYF.

The rearrangement uses TRBV14 and TRBJ2-1, with a tentative D call TRBD2 (6 bases). V lost 3 bases to trimming and J lost 1 base, with 10 bases between them. CDR1 is SGHDN and CDR2 is FVKESK in the germline V gene. CDR3 length equals 15 residues. CDR3 protein: CASSQGGTSYNEQFF. CDR3 in DNA: TGTGCCAGCAGCCAGGGGGGTACTTCCTACAATGAGCAGTTCTTC.

This chain links TRBV4-2 with TRBJ2-7; 9 positions match TRBD1. Germline CDR1 and CDR2: LGHNA and YNFKEQ. V lost 4 bases to trimming and J lost 0 bases; unmatched junction nucleotides: 10. The CDR3 is 17 amino acids. The CDR3: CASSPLDRGTSSYEQYF. The CDR3 region has the DNA TGTGCCAGCAGCCCCTTAGACAGGGGGACAAGCTCCTACGAGCAGTACTTC.

This chain joins TRBV5-8 and TRBJ1-4; 11 bases line up with TRBD1. Trimming cost V 4 bases and J 6 bases; bases outside gene matches: 5. The CDR3 totals 15 residues. In germline, CDR1 is SGHTS, CDR2 YDEGEE. CDR3 sequence: CASSPGTGGYEKLFF. The CDR3 DNA sequence: TGTGCCAGCAGCCCCGGGACAGGGGGTTATGAAAAACTGTTTTTT.

The V call is TRBV7-9, the J call TRBJ1-1, with D uncertain. The CDR3 length is 11 residues. Looked up from germline, CDR1 is SEHNR and CDR2 is FQNEAQ (reference sequence). V was pared by 5 bases and J by 7 bases, with 8 bases between. This CDR3 reads CASSILGEAFF. CDR3 sequence (DNA): TGTGCCAGCAGCATCCTCGGTGAAGCTTTCTTT.

The chain is built from TRBV4-1 and TRBJ2-1; TRBD2 aligns across 8 bases. V was pared by 1 base and J by 0 bases, with 5 bases of the junction left unmatched. The CDR3 has 17 amino acids. CDR1 and CDR2 (germline): MGHRA, YSYEKL. CDR3 residues: CASSQVAGPPSYNEQFF. CDR3 coding DNA: TGCGCCAGCAGCCAAGTAGCGGGGCCCCCCTCCTACAATGAGCAGTTCTTC.

The chain links TRBV6-6 to TRBJ2-7, with 9 positions matching TRBD1. Trimming at V came to 5 bases and at J to 6 bases, leaving 26 bases not matched to a gene. CDR1 is MNHNY and CDR2 is SVGAGI in the germline V gene (reference sequence). The CDR3 covers 20 residues. The CDR3 loop reads CASSRLSNLKPGTGRSEQYF. Written as DNA, the CDR3 is TGTGCCAGCAGTCGGTTATCTAACCTGAAGCCTGGGACAGGGAGGTCCGAGCAGTACTTC.

This sequence joins TRBV14 and TRBJ2-3; unclear D gene. CDR1 is SGHDN, CDR2 FVKESK, per germline. V lost 4 bases and J lost 0, with 11 bases in between. There are 15 residues in the CDR3. The CDR3 is CASSLPVASTDTQYF. The CDR3 bases are TGTGCCAGCAGCCTCCCGGTCGCTAGCACAGATACGCAGTATTTT.

V gene TRBV2 combines with J gene TRBJ1-2, with 7 bases lining up with TRBD1. Trimming cost V 6 bases and J 7 bases; bases outside gene matches: 11. The germline CDR1 and CDR2 sequences are SNHLY and FYNNEI. CDR3 length equals 14 residues. The CDR3 spells CASRMTGLGGGYTF. CDR3 DNA: TGTGCCAGCAGGATGACAGGGTTGGGTGGTGGCTACACCTTC.

V and J are TRBV15 and TRBJ2-2; D may be TRBD1 (5 bases). The CDR3 contains 17 residues. Trimming took 2 bases from V and 4 from J, leaving 17 bases between them. Germline V gene lookup returns CDR1 LNHNV and CDR2 YYDKDF (reference sequence). CDR3 DNA sequence: TGTGCCACCAGCAGACGACCCCAGGGTCGACGCACCGGGGAGCTGTTTTTT. Protein product: CATSRRPQGRRTGELFF.

The chain recombines TRBV5-8 with TRBJ2-6, with D unresolved. V was trimmed by 0 bases and J by 1 base, leaving 5 bases between them. CDR3 length: 15 amino acids. CDR1 and CDR2 (germline): SGHTS, YDEGEE. The DNA for the CDR3 is TGTGCCAGCAGCTTGGAGGAGTCTGGGGCCAACGTCCTGACTTTC. Translation gives CASSLEESGANVLTF.

This clone has a single count. This chain links TRBV5-1 with TRBJ2-1, with 11 bases that match TRBD2. CDR3 length: 16 amino acids. CDR1 and CDR2 (germline): SGHRS, YFSETQ. With 1 base clipped from V and 1 base from J, the junction kept 1 base outside the gene matches. CDR3 coding DNA: TGCGCCAGCAGCTTGCGGACTAGCGGGTCCTACAATGAGCAGTTCTTC. It specifies CASSLRTSGSYNEQFF.

V is TRBV6-1 and J is TRBJ1-6; D perhaps matches TRBD1 (6 bases). Per the germline V gene, CDR1 is MNHNS and CDR2 is SASEGT. The CDR3 runs 14 residues. V was clipped by 2 bases and J by 8 bases, with 10 bases between them. The DNA of the CDR3 is TGTGCCAGCAGTGAACCCCAGGGGTATTCACCCCTCCACTTT. Residues: CASSEPQGYSPLHF.

V gene TRBV7-9 combines with J gene TRBJ2-3; D is undetermined. V was clipped by 4 bases and J by 3 bases, with 5 bases between them. Looked up from germline, CDR1 is SEHNR and CDR2 is FQNEAQ (reference sequence). CDR3 size: 12 residues. The CDR3, as DNA: TGTGCCAGCAGCTCTCAGACAGATACGCAGTATTTT. Translation: CASSSQTDTQYF.

V gene TRBV2 combines with J gene TRBJ2-5; maybe TRBD2 (7 bases). Trimming left V 6 bases short and J 2 bases short, with 13 bases between. Germline loops: CDR1 SNHLY, CDR2 FYNNEI. This CDR3 has 14 amino acids. CDR3 sequence reads: CASSIQGGQETQYF. DNA for the CDR3: TGTGCCAGCAGCATACAGGGAGGGCAAGAGACCCAGTACTTC.

The rearrangement links TRBV5-8 to TRBJ1-2; 8 nucleotides line up with TRBD1. CDR1 SGHTS and CDR2 YDEGEE come from the germline V gene. This CDR3 is 13 amino acids long. V lost 5 bases, J lost 8 bases, and 8 bases stayed unmatched. The CDR3 sequence is CASRPRTGSGYTF. The CDR3 coding sequence is TGTGCCAGCAGGCCCAGGACAGGGAGCGGCTACACCTTC.

The chain combines TRBV6-6 with TRBJ2-1, with 9 bases identical to TRBD2. The CDR3 sequence is 13 residues long. V was pared by 5 bases and J by 6 bases, with 2 bases of the junction left unmatched. Germline V lookup: CDR1 MNHNY, CDR2 SVGAGI (reference sequence). The DNA for the CDR3 is TGTGCCAGCAGTCCTAGCGGGACCAATGAGCAGTTCTTC. It specifies CASSPSGTNEQFF.

The chain recombines TRBV21-1 with TRBJ2-2; TRBD1 reflects the table's D call only, with no check against the DNA. TRBV21-1 is recorded as a pseudogene. The CDR3 has 15 amino acids. CDR3 sequence (DNA): TGTGCCAGCATCGACAGGGCGGCCGACACCGGGGAGCTGTTTTTT. Residues: CASIDRAADTGELFF.

V usage is TRBV5-6 and J usage is TRBJ1-1, with a possible D match to TRBD1 (6 bases). With 2 bases removed from V and 4 bases from J, the gap between germline ends came to 15 bases. The CDR3 has 15 residues. Germline V lookup: CDR1 SGHDT, CDR2 YYEEEE. In DNA form, the CDR3 reads TGTGCCAGCAGCTTCGTGGCAGGGACAACCACTGAAGCTTTCTTT. As protein: CASSFVAGTTTEAFF.

The genes are TRBV7-9 and TRBJ1-5; 7 bases agree with TRBD1. Per the germline V gene, CDR1 is SEHNR and CDR2 is FQNEAQ (reference sequence). The CDR3 loop spans 16 amino acids. The ends lost 5 bases at V and 1 base at J; junction bases unmatched: 8. The CDR3 nucleotides are TGTGCCAGCAGCCAGGGGGGAGTAGGGAGCAATCAGCCCCAGCATTTT. Its protein is CASSQGGVGSNQPQHF.

The chain couples TRBV24-1 to TRBJ2-7; 9 bases line up with TRBD2. CDR1 is KGHDR and CDR2 is SFDVKD in the germline V gene. J lost 4 bases, V lost 3 bases, and 9 bases had no gene match. The CDR3 loop spans 16 amino acids. CDR3 in DNA: TGTGCCACCAGTGATGGCGGGACTAGCCGCGCTTACGAGCAGTACTTC. This encodes CATSDGGTSRAYEQYF.

The V and J genes are TRBV5-1 and TRBJ1-6; TRBD1 aligns across 10 bases. The germline CDR1 and CDR2 sequences are SGHRS and YFSETQ. Trimming removed 4 bases from V and 8 bases from J; junction bases left unmatched: 3. The CDR3 length is 14 residues. CDR3 nucleotide sequence: TGCGCCAGCAGCGACGGGACAGGGGATTCACCCCTCCACTTT. Protein product: CASSDGTGDSPLHF.